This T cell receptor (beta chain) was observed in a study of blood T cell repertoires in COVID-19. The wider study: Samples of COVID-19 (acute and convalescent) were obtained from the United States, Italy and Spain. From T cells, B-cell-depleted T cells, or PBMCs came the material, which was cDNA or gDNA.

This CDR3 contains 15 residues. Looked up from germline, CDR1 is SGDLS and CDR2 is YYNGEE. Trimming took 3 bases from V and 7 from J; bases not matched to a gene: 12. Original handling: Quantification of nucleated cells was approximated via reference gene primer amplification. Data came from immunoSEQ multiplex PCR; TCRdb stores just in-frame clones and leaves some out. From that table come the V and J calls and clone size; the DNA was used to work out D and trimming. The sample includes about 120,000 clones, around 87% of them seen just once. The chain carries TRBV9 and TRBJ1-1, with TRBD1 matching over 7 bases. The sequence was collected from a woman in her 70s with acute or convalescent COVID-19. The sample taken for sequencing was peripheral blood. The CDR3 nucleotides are TGTGCCAGCAGCGAGGGGGCCGGGACAGAGGGTGAAGCTTTCTTT. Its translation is CASSEGAGTEGEAFF.